Each of the 13 T cell receptor beta chains below was sequenced from the same sample in a study of shared T cell receptors in the human thymus. The protocol was immunoSEQ multiplex PCR, while the TCRdb copy is restricted to in-frame clones and leaves out a portion. The profile shows 650,000 to 950,000 clones, 80% to 90% of them singletons. The sample was also reused in another study, on human thymus T cells.

The sample consisted of thymocytes. The source is a girl under three years old with a congenital heart defect.

The chain carries TRBV5-5 and TRBJ2-7; 7 positions agree with TRBD1. This CDR3 is 16 amino acids long. Losses at the gene ends were 0 bases for V and 2 bases for J; bases not matched to a gene: 8. Germline CDR1 SGHKS, CDR2 YYEKEE (reference sequence). The CDR3 nucleotides are TGTGCCAGCAGCTTGGGTGGAGGACAGGAACCCTACGAGCAGTACTTC. As protein: CASSLGGGQEPYEQYF.

CDR3 DNA sequence: TGTGCCATCAGTGGAAAAAGGACACCGAACACTGAAGCTTTCTTT. It codes for CAISGKRTPNTEAFF. The chain couples TRBV10-3 to TRBJ1-1; D is perhaps TRBD1 (5 bases). Germline V lookup: CDR1 ENHRY, CDR2 SYGVKD. The CDR3 has 15 amino acids. Trimming removed 4 bases at V and 1 base at J, with 13 bases between.

The genes are TRBV27 and TRBJ1-1; 7 bases are shared with TRBD1. The CDR3 totals 15 residues. Trimming at V came to 5 bases and at J to 1 base, leaving 7 bases not matched to a gene. Germline V lookup: CDR1 MNHEY, CDR2 SMNVEV (reference sequence). The CDR3 DNA is TGTGCCAGCAGTGTCAAGGGACAGCAGAACACTGAAGCTTTCTTT. Its translation is CASSVKGQQNTEAFF.

V and J are TRBV6-6 and TRBJ2-1; D gene unclear. CDR1 is MNHNY and CDR2 is SVGAGI in the germline V gene (reference sequence). Trimming removed 7 bases at V and 0 bases at J, with 10 bases between. The CDR3 loop spans 14 amino acids. This CDR3 reads CASKNKLSYNEQFF. The CDR3, as DNA: TGTGCCAGCAAAAATAAACTCTCCTACAATGAGCAGTTCTTC.

Only a few counts were recorded for this clone. This rearrangement joins TRBV7-8 to TRBJ1-6, with D possibly matching TRBD1 (5 bases). The germline CDR1 and CDR2 sequences are SGHVS and FQNEAQ. The CDR3 consists of 15 residues. V was pared by 1 base and J by 3 bases, with 7 bases between. Here the CDR3 reads CASSLGGSYNSPLHF. In nucleotides, the CDR3 is TGTGCCAGCAGCTTAGGGGGCAGCTATAATTCACCCCTCCACTTT. Full variable domain (missing parts from reference TRBV7-8 and TRBJ1-6): GAGVSQSPRYKVAKRGQDVALRCDPISGHVSLFWYQQALGQGPEFLTYFQNEAQLDKSGLPSDRFFAERPEGSVSTLKIQRTQQEDSAVYLCASSLGGSYNSPLHFGNGTRLTVT.

The genes are TRBV6-5 and TRBJ1-1, with TRBD1 as a possible D gene (6 bases). The CDR3 has 15 amino acids. Per the germline V gene, CDR1 is MNHEY and CDR2 is SVGAGI. V dropped 4 bases and J dropped 4 bases, with 16 bases sitting between them. CDR3 protein: CASSCRGGVSTEAFF. The CDR3 DNA reads TGTGCCAGCAGTTGTCGCGGGGGCGTGAGCACTGAAGCTTTCTTT.

The chain joins TRBV6-1 to TRBJ2-5; no reliable D call. In germline, CDR1 is MNHNS, CDR2 SASEGT. This CDR3 contains 13 residues. Trimming removed 7 bases from V and 5 bases from J, with 14 bases in between. The CDR3 region has the DNA TGTGCCAGCATGTCTCTTACCGGGGAGACCCAGTACTTC. Protein product: CASMSLTGETQYF.

V is TRBV5-4 and J is TRBJ1-2, with unresolved D. The V end lost 4 bases, the J end lost 2 bases, and 21 bases lay between the germline ends. The CDR3 totals 17 residues. Germline V gene sequence: CDR1 SGHNT, CDR2 YYREEE (reference sequence). The chain's CDR3 is CASSPPWGEGTNYGYTF. The DNA of the CDR3 is TGTGCCAGCAGCCCGCCTTGGGGAGAAGGTACAAACTATGGCTACACCTTC.

V and J are TRBV12-5 and TRBJ2-5; D perhaps matches TRBD1 (5 bases). CDR1 and CDR2 from the germline V gene are LGHNT and FRNRAP. V was cut by 7 bases and J by 1 base, with 19 bases left in between. The CDR3 loop spans 16 amino acids. The chain's CDR3 is CASASQGKLSQETQYF. In DNA, the CDR3 is TGTGCTAGTGCCTCTCAGGGAAAATTGTCCCAAGAGACCCAGTACTTC. Full variable domain (rest looked up from reference TRBV12-5 and TRBJ2-5): DARVTQTPRHKVTEMGQEVTMRCQPILGHNTVFWYRQTMMQGLELLAYFRNRAPLDDSGMPKDRFSAEMPDATLATLKIQPSEPRDSAVYFCASASQGKLSQETQYFGPGTRLLVL.

In this sample, this clone turned up once. The J gene is TRBJ1-1, the V gene TRBV6-5, with TRBD1 identical over 7 bases. The CDR3 consists of 14 residues. CDR1 and CDR2 (germline): MNHEY, SVGAGI. V dropped 7 bases and J dropped 2; count of bases not matched to a gene: 7. The CDR3 bases are TGTGCCAGCAACGGACAGGACCTTAACACTGAAGCTTTCTTT. Its translation: CASNGQDLNTEAFF.

This clone appeared a few times. Additional DNA sequences in this sample encode the identical CDR3. The chain is built from TRBV4-1 and TRBJ2-7; D possibly corresponds to TRBD1 (5 bases). The ends were cut back, 0 bases at V and 3 bases at J, with 6 bases in the middle. The V gene's germline CDR1 is MGHRA and CDR2 YSYEKL. The CDR3 covers 13 residues. In nucleotides, the CDR3 is TGCGCCAGCAGCCAAGATAGGGGCTACGAGCAGTACTTC. It translates to CASSQDRGYEQYF.

The V and J genes are TRBV6-1 and TRBJ1-5; D is unclear. Per germline, CDR1 MNHNS and CDR2 SASEGT. The CDR3 length is 15 residues. V was clipped by 7 bases and J by 4 bases, with 17 bases between them. DNA for the CDR3: TGTGCCAGCACATGGTCTGAGCACGATAATCAGCCCCAGCATTTT. Its protein product is CASTWSEHDNQPQHF.

This clone was recorded only once. This rearrangement joins TRBV9 to TRBJ2-3; TRBD1 might be the D (6 bases). In germline, CDR1 is SGDLS, CDR2 YYNGEE. This CDR3 spans 18 amino acids. V gave up 0 bases and J gave up 4 bases, with 21 bases separating them. This CDR3 reads CASSVVGFRGGIADTQYF. The CDR3, as DNA: TGTGCCAGCAGCGTAGTAGGTTTTAGAGGGGGAATCGCAGATACGCAGTATTTT. Filled out from reference TRBV9 and TRBJ2-3, the complete variable domain reads DSGVTQTPKHLITATGQRVTLRCSPRSGDLSVYWYQQSLDQGLQFLIQYYNGEERAKGNILERFSAQQFPDLHSELNLSSLELGDSALYFCASSVVGFRGGIADTQYFGPGTRLTVL.